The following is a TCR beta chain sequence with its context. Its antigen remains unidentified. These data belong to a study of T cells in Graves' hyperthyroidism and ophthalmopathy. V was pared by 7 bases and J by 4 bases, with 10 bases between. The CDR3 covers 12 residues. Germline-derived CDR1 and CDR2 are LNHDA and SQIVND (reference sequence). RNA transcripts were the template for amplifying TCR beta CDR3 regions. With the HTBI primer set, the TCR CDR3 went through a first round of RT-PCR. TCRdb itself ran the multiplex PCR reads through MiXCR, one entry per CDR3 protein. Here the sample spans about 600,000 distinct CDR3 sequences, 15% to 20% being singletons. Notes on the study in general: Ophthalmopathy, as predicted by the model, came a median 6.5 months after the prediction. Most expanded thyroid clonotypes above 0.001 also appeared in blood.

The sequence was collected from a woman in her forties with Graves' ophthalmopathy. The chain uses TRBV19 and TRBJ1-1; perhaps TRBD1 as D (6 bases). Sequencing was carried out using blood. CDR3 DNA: TGTGCCAGTATCCAGGGGCTCACTGAAGCTTTCTTT. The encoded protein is CASIQGLTEAFF. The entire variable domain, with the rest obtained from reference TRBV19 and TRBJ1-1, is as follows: DGGITQSPKYLFRKEGQNVTLSCEQNLNHDAMYWYRQDPGQGLRLIYYSQIVNDFQKGDIAEGYSVSREKKESFPLTVTSAQKNPTAFYLCASIQGLTEAFFGQGTRLTVV.